This TCR beta chain was observed in a study of tumour-infiltrating T cells in Burkitt lymphoma. Looking at the study overall: Overall and progression-free survival were predicted by productive clonality.

Using immunoSEQ multiplex PCR, the repertoire was profiled, and TCRdb retains in-frame clones only, with some absent. The data contain just under 8,000 clones, 73% of them singletons. Germline V gives CDR1 PRHDT, CDR2 FYEKMQ (reference sequence). With 6 bases removed from V and 3 bases from J, the gap between germline ends came to 10 bases. The length of the CDR3 is 13 residues. The chain recombines TRBV13 with TRBJ2-3; unclear D gene. The TCR sequence derives from a human donor with diffuse large B-cell lymphoma. Sequencing was done on a sample of tumor tissue. The CDR3 loop is CASSPPGTDTQYF. Here the CDR3 DNA reads TGTGCCAGCAGTCCTCCCGGGACAGATACGCAGTATTTT.